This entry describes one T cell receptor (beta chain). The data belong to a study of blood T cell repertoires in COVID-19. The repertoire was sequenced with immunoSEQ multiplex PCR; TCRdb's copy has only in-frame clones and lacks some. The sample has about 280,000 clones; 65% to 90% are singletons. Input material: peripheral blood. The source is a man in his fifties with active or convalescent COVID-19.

The CDR3 is CASSYIRGVGTEAFF. In DNA form, the CDR3 reads TGTGCCAGCAGTTACATCAGGGGAGTAGGGACTGAAGCTTTCTTT. The V call is TRBV6-5, the J call TRBJ1-1; a weak D match, TRBD1 (6 bases). The germline V gene encodes CDR1 MNHEY and CDR2 SVGAGI. V was clipped by 2 bases and J by 5 bases, with 15 bases between them. The CDR3 runs to 15 residues.